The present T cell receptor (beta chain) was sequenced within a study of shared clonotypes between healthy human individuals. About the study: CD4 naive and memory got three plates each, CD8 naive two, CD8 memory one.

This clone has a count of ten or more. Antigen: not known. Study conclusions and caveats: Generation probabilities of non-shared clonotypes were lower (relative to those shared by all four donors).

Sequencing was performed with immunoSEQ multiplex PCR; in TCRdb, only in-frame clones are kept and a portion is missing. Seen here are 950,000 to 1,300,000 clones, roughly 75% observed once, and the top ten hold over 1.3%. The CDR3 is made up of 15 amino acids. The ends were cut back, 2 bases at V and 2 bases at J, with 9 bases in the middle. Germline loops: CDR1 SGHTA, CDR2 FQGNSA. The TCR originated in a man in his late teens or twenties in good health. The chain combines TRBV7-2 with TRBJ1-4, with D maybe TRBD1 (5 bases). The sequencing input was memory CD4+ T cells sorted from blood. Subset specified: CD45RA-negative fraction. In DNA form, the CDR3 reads TGTGCCAGCAGCTTACGGGGGGAGACTAATGAAAAACTGTTTTTT. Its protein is CASSLRGETNEKLFF.